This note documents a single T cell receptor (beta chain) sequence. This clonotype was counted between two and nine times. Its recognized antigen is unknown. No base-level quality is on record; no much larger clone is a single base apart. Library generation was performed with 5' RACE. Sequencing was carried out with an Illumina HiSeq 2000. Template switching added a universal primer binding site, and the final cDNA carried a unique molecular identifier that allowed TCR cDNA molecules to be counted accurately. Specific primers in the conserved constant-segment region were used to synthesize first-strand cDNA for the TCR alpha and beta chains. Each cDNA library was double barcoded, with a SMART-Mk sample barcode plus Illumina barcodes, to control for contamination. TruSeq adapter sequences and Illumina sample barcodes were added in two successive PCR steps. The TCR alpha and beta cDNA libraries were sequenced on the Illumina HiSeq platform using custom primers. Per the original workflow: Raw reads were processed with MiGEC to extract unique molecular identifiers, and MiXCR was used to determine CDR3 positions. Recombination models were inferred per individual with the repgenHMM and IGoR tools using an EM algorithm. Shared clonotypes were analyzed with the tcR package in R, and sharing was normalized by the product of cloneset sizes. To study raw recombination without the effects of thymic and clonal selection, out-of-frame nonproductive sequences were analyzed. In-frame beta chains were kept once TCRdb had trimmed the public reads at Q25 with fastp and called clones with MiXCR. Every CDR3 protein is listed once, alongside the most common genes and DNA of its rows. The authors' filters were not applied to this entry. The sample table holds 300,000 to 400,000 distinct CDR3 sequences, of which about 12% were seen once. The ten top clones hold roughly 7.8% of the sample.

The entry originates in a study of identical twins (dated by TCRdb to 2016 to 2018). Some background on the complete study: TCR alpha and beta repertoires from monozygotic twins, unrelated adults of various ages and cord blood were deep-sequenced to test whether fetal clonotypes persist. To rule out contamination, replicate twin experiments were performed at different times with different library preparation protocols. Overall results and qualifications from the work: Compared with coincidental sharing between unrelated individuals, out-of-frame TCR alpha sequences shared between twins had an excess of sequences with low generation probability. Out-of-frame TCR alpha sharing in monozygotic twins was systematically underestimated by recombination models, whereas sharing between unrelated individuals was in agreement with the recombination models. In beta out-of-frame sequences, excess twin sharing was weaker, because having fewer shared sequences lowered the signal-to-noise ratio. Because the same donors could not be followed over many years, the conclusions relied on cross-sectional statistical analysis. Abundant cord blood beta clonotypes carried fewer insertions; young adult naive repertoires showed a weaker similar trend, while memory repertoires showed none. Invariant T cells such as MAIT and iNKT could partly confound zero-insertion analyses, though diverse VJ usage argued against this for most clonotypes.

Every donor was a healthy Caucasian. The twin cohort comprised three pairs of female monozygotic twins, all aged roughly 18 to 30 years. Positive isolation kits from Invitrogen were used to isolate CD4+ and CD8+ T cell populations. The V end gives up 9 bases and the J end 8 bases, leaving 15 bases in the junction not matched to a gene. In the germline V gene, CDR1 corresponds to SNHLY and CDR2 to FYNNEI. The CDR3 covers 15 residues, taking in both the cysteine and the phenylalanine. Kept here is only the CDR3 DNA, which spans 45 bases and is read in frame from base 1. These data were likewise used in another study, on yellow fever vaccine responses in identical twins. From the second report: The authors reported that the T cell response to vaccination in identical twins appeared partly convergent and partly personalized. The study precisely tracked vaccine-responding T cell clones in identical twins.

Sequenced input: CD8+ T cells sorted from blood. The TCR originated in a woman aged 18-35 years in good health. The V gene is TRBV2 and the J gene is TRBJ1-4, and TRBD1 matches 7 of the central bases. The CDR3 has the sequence CASLGVGQQGEKLFF. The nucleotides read TGTGCCAGTCTAGGGGTCGGACAACAGGGGGAAAAACTGTTTTTT.